One and the same sample provided the 23 T cell receptor beta chains below, sequenced in a study of T cell responses to AZD1222 COVID-19 vaccine. Method: immunoSEQ multiplex PCR; TCRdb's copy keeps in-frame clones and lacks some. The repertoire has about 140,000 clones, around nine tenths of them found once; the top ten carry around 3.6%. The material was peripheral blood, obtained on day 0 of AZD1222 vaccination. The receptor source for this set is an adult in good health.

The chain links TRBV2 to TRBJ1-2; D possibly corresponds to TRBD1 (6 bases). Germline V gene sequence: CDR1 SNHLY, CDR2 FYNNEI. This CDR3 spans 13 amino acids. Trimming removed 8 bases at V and 7 bases at J, with 17 bases between. For the CDR3, the DNA is TGTGCCAGCCGTGTGGAGGGGGTTGGTGGCTACACCTTC. It yields the protein CASRVEGVGGYTF.

This chain joins TRBV11-3 and TRBJ2-3, with 9 bases that match TRBD2. Germline lookup yields CDR1 SGHNT and CDR2 YENEEA. This CDR3 spans 16 amino acids. V lost 1 base to trimming and J lost 2 bases; unmatched junction nucleotides: 4. The chain's CDR3 is CASSLGLAVTTDTQYF. CDR3 bases: TGTGCCAGCAGCTTAGGACTAGCGGTGACCACAGATACGCAGTATTTT. The full variable domain, in which reference TRBV11-3 and TRBJ2-3 provide the parts outside the CDR3, is EAGVVQSPRYKIIEKKQPVAFWCNPISGHNTLYWYLQNLGQGPELLIRYENEEAVDDSQLPKDRFSAERLKGVDSTLKIQPAELGDSAVYLCASSLGLAVTTDTQYFGPGTRLTVL.

The chain recombines TRBV4-1 with TRBJ2-7; TRBD1 matches 9 bases. Per the germline V gene, CDR1 is MGHRA and CDR2 is YSYEKL. V was clipped by 3 bases and J by 3 bases; unmatched bases: 6. This CDR3 comprises 15 residues. CDR3 DNA sequence: TGCGCCAGCAGCCACCCCGGGACAGGGATCTACGAGCAGTACTTC. As protein: CASSHPGTGIYEQYF.

The chain is built from TRBV15 and TRBJ1-2, with a weak D call TRBD1 (6 bases). V was clipped by 0 bases and J by 0 bases, with 17 bases between them. CDR3 length equals 18 residues. Looked up from germline, CDR1 is LNHNV and CDR2 is YYDKDF (reference sequence). The CDR3 DNA reads as TGTGCCACCAGCAGAGATAATAGGTGGGGGGCTTCTAACTATGGCTACACCTTC. Its protein product is CATSRDNRWGASNYGYTF. The full variable domain, rest sourced from reference TRBV15 and TRBJ1-2, is DAMVIQNPRYQVTQFGKPVTLSCSQTLNHNVMYWYQQKSSQAPKLLFHYYDKDFNNEADTPDNFQSRRPNTSFCFLDIRSPGLGDTAMYLCATSRDNRWGASNYGYTFGSGTRLTVV.

The chain is built from TRBV6-5 and TRBJ1-2, with TRBD1 matching over 9 bases. There are 14 residues in the CDR3. V was pared by 8 bases and J by 4 bases, with 8 bases of the junction left unmatched. The germline V gene encodes CDR1 MNHEY and CDR2 SVGAGI. This CDR3 reads CASGGTGSFYGYTF. DNA for the CDR3: TGTGCCAGCGGGGGGACAGGGAGTTTCTATGGCTACACCTTC.

In this sample, this clone turned up a few times. This chain uses TRBV27 with TRBJ2-5; D is ambiguous. This CDR3 has 14 amino acids. Germline values: CDR1 MNHEY, CDR2 SMNVEV (reference sequence). Trimming took 0 bases from V and 4 from J, leaving 9 bases between them. DNA for the CDR3: TGTGCCAGCAGTTTATCTTGGGTGCGAGAGACCCAGTACTTC. Protein product: CASSLSWVRETQYF.

The rearrangement uses TRBV9 and TRBJ1-5; possibly TRBD1 for D (5 bases). The V end lost 0 bases, the J end lost 4 bases, and 11 bases lay between the germline ends. CDR1 and CDR2 (germline): SGDLS, YYNGEE. CDR3 length: 15 residues. CDR3 region: CASSVGGTENQPQHF. Here the CDR3 DNA reads TGTGCCAGCAGCGTAGGAGGGACGGAAAATCAGCCCCAGCATTTT.

This clone showed up just once. The chain has TRBV10-2 and TRBJ2-7; no clear D. The CDR3 has 14 residues. Per germline, CDR1 WSHSY and CDR2 SAAADI. Trimming removed 0 bases at V and 4 bases at J, with 10 bases between. DNA of the CDR3: TGCGCCAGCAGTGAGTCTGGTAGGCTATACGAGCAGTACTTC. Translation gives CASSESGRLYEQYF.

The rearrangement joins TRBV10-3 to TRBJ2-1, with 10 bases identical to TRBD2. The CDR3 totals 14 residues. In germline, CDR1 is ENHRY, CDR2 SYGVKD. V dropped 6 bases and J dropped 5; count of bases not matched to a gene: 4. CDR3 nucleotide sequence: TGTGCCATCAGCCGACTAGCGGGTGACAATGAGCAGTTCTTC. Protein sequence: CAISRLAGDNEQFF.

The chain is built from TRBV19 and TRBJ2-2, with a tentative D call TRBD1 (6 bases). V was cut by 7 bases and J by 7 bases, with 16 bases left in between. Germline V CDR1 and CDR2: LNHDA, SQIVND (reference sequence). The CDR3 is 14 amino acids. The CDR3 DNA reads as TGTGCCAGTAAAAGTTTGACAGGTTACGGGGAGCTGTTTTTT. It yields the protein CASKSLTGYGELFF. The full variable domain, rest sourced from reference TRBV19 and TRBJ2-2, is DGGITQSPKYLFRKEGQNVTLSCEQNLNHDAMYWYRQDPGQGLRLIYYSQIVNDFQKGDIAEGYSVSREKKESFPLTVTSAQKNPTAFYLCASKSLTGYGELFFGEGSRLTVL.

The chain employs TRBV12-3 or TRBV12-4 and TRBJ2-7; D may be TRBD1 or TRBD2 (6 bases each). This CDR3 region has 13 residues. The V and J ends lost 6 bases and 4 bases respectively, with 13 bases between them. The CDR3 DNA reads as TGTGCCAGCAGCCTGAGGGGGGAGTACGAGCAGTACTTC. Protein sequence: CASSLRGEYEQYF.

About this clone itself: A read error may produce the germline difference seen at one junction end. The chain employs TRBV7-2 and TRBJ1-4; D is perhaps TRBD1 (6 bases). Germline V gene lookup returns CDR1 SGHTA and CDR2 FQGNSA. The CDR3 is 13 amino acids. CDR3 region: CASSLGRWDTVAF. CDR3 sequence (DNA): TGTGCCAGCAGCTTAGGGCGTTGGGACACCGTTGCTTTT. Variable domain in full (rest from reference TRBV7-2 and TRBJ1-4): GAGVSQSPSNKVTEKGKDVELRCDPISGHTALYWYRQSLGQGLEFLIYFQGNSAPDKSGLPSDRFSAERTGGSVSTLTIQRTQQEDSAVYLCASSLGRWDTVAFGSGTQLSVL.

The V and J genes are TRBV3-1 (or the pseudogene TRBV3-2) and TRBJ1-1; no definite D call. The CDR3 has 14 amino acids. V was clipped by 4 bases and J by 7 bases, with 16 bases between them. Germline values: CDR1 LGHDT, CDR2 YNNKEL (reference sequence). Written as DNA, the CDR3 is TGTGCCAGCAGCCCTCACTCGGGCGGTGGTGAAGCTTTCTTT. Its protein is CASSPHSGGGEAFF.

This CDR3 reads CASRTTGGNEKLFF. CDR3 bases: TGTGCCAGCAGAACGACAGGGGGGAATGAAAAACTGTTTTTT. The chain employs TRBV28 and TRBJ1-4; 9 bases agree with TRBD1. Germline-derived CDR1 and CDR2 are MDHEN and SYDVKM. The CDR3 covers 14 residues. V lost 6 bases and J lost 5; bases outside the gene matches: 4.

The V and J genes are TRBV5-1 and TRBJ2-2; D unclear. Germline V gene sequence: CDR1 SGHRS, CDR2 YFSETQ. There are 14 residues in the CDR3. With 0 bases removed from V and 6 bases from J, the gap between germline ends came to 9 bases. This CDR3 is CASSLVGSPGELFF. The CDR3 nucleotides read TGCGCCAGCAGCTTGGTAGGGTCTCCCGGGGAGCTGTTTTTT.

The chain has TRBV27 and TRBJ1-4, with 9 bases lining up with TRBD1. V lost 6 bases to trimming and J lost 7 bases; unmatched junction nucleotides: 9. Germline CDR1 reads MNHEY; CDR2 reads SMNVEV (reference sequence). The CDR3 is made up of 15 amino acids. CDR3: CASSSLGQGIEKLFF. CDR3 DNA sequence: TGTGCCAGCAGCTCCTTGGGACAGGGTATTGAAAAACTGTTTTTT. Full variable domain (missing parts from reference TRBV27 and TRBJ1-4): EAQVTQNPRYLITVTGKKLTVTCSQNMNHEYMSWYRQDPGLGLRQIYYSMNVEVTDKGDVPEGYKVSRKEKRNFPLILESPSPNQTSLYFCASSSLGQGIEKLFFGSGTQLSVL.

The table lists this clone with a count of one. V usage is TRBV19 and J usage is TRBJ2-7; a weak D match, TRBD1 (6 bases). This CDR3 spans 15 amino acids. Trimming cost V 5 bases and J 0 bases, with 14 bases left between them. CDR1 and CDR2 from the germline V gene are LNHDA and SQIVND (reference sequence). The CDR3 nucleotides read TGTGCCAGTAGTCACCCGGACAGATACTCCTACGAGCAGTACTTC. Residues: CASSHPDRYSYEQYF.

This clone was detected only once. This chain links TRBV19 with TRBJ2-4; 9 bases align to TRBD1. The CDR3 loop spans 18 amino acids. Per the germline V gene, CDR1 is LNHDA and CDR2 is SQIVND (reference sequence). J gave up 1 base and V 1 base, and 8 bases lay outside the gene matches. CDR3 nucleotide sequence: TGTGCCAGTAGTATAGGGGGGGGACAGGGTTTCGCCAAAAACATTCAGTACTTC. As protein: CASSIGGGQGFAKNIQYF.

This clone appeared once. V is TRBV11-2 and J is TRBJ1-1; D is possibly TRBD1 (6 bases). The V gene lost 2 bases and the J gene lost 10 bases, with 20 bases spanning the gap. The germline V gene encodes CDR1 SGHAT and CDR2 FQNNGV. The length of the CDR3 is 15 residues. DNA for the CDR3: TGTGCCAGCAGCTTAACCCGGGACAAATCTTCAGCAGCTTTCTTT. Translating it yields CASSLTRDKSSAAFF. The complete variable domain, with remaining parts taken from reference TRBV11-2 and TRBJ1-1, reads EAGVAQSPRYKIIEKRQSVAFWCNPISGHATLYWYQQILGQGPKLLIQFQNNGVVDDSQLPKDRFSAERLKGVDSTLKIQPAKLEDSAVYLCASSLTRDKSSAAFFGQGTRLTVV.

This sequence joins TRBV7-9 and TRBJ2-2; D perhaps matches TRBD1 (6 bases). V lost 8 bases and J lost 6, with 19 bases in between. Germline V gives CDR1 SEHNR, CDR2 FQNEAQ (reference sequence). The CDR3 contains 15 residues. CDR3 sequence reads: CASSRTGPFPGELFF. CDR3 DNA sequence: TGTGCCAGCTCCAGAACAGGGCCCTTCCCCGGGGAGCTGTTTTTT.

V gene TRBV9 combines with J gene TRBJ2-2; 11 bases are a match to TRBD1. Trimming removed 1 base from V and 4 bases from J; junction bases left unmatched: 3. The V gene's germline CDR1 is SGDLS and CDR2 YYNGEE. The CDR3 runs to 16 residues. CDR3 region: CASSVYGTGGTGELFF. The CDR3, as DNA: TGTGCCAGCAGCGTATACGGGACAGGGGGCACCGGGGAGCTGTTTTTT.

The rearrangement joins TRBV28 to TRBJ1-3; tentative D call: TRBD1 (5 bases). V shed 3 bases and J shed 4 bases, with 19 bases lying between them. This CDR3 is 17 amino acids long. The V gene's germline CDR1 is MDHEN and CDR2 SYDVKM. The CDR3 nucleotides are TGTGCCAGCAGTTTCTCCAAAGCGGGGGTTTTCGGAAACACCATATATTTT. Protein sequence: CASSFSKAGVFGNTIYF. Drawing the rest from reference TRBV28 and TRBJ1-3, the complete variable domain is DVKVTQSSRYLVKRTGEKVFLECVQDMDHENMFWYRQDPGLGLRLIYFSYDVKMKEKGDIPEGYSVSREKKERFSLILESASTNQTSMYLCASSFSKAGVFGNTIYFGEGSWLTVV.

The rearrangement joins TRBV6-5 to TRBJ1-6; D not resolved. Germline V lookup: CDR1 MNHEY, CDR2 SVGAGI. The CDR3 has 12 amino acids. The V end was cut by 8 bases, the J end by 5 bases, with 7 bases between. The CDR3 bases are TGTGCCAGCCAGGAAAATAATTCACCCCTCCACTTT. Its translation: CASQENNSPLHF.